The entry below gives a single T cell receptor (beta chain) sequence along with its context. Its antigen is currently unknown. The data belong to a study of T cells after yellow fever vaccination. The study made its TCR cDNA through 5'RACE template switching. That step introduced a universal primer site along with UMIs. TCRdb independently ran MiXCR on the 5' RACE reads; one entry per CDR3 protein. The sample has around 120,000 distinct CDR3 sequences; around 15% are singletons. V lost 1 base and J lost 5, with 11 bases in between. Per the germline V gene, CDR1 is SQVTM and CDR2 is ANQGSEA. The CDR3 sequence is 13 residues long. Study-wide findings and caveats: The CD4 compartment and the CD8 compartment contained a small share of clonotypes in common.

This TCR was recovered from a man younger than 35 who received the YFV17D yellow fever vaccine. The sequenced sample was CD8+ T cells sorted from PBMCs, obtained 5 days after the yellow fever booster vaccination. The chain recombines TRBV29-1 with TRBJ2-5, with a tentative D call TRBD2 (6 bases). The CDR3 nucleotides read TGCAGCGTTGAAGGGCAGCGGGTGGAGACCCAGTACTTC. Translated, it gives CSVEGQRVETQYF.